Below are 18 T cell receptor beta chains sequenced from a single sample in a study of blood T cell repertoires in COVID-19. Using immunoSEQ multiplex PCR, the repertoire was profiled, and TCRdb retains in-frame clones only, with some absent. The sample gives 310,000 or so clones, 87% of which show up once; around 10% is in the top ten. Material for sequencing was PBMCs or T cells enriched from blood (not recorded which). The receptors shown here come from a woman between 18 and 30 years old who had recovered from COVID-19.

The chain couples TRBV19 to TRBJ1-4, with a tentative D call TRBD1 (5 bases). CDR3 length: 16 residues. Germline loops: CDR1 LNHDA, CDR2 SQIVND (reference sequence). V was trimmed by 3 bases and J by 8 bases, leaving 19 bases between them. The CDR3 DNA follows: TGTGCCAGTAGTATCCAGGGATCGGGCAAAAGAGAAAAACTGTTTTTT. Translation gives CASSIQGSGKREKLFF.

This chain's CDR3 is CASSSIRDRGAYGYTF. The CDR3, as DNA: TGTGCCAGCAGTTCTATCCGGGACAGGGGTGCCTATGGCTACACCTTC. The genes are TRBV27 and TRBJ1-2; TRBD1 agrees at 10 bases. Germline assignment: CDR1 MNHEY and CDR2 SMNVEV (reference sequence). V shed 4 bases, J shed 4 bases, and the junction held 9 bases outside the gene matches. The length of the CDR3 is 16 residues.

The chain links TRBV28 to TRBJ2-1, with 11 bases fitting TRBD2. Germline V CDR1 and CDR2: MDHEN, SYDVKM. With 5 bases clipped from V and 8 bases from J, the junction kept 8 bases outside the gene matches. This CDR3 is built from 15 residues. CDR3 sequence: CASSPRSSGRYEQFF. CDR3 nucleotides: TGTGCCAGCAGTCCTAGGTCTAGCGGGAGGTATGAGCAGTTCTTC.

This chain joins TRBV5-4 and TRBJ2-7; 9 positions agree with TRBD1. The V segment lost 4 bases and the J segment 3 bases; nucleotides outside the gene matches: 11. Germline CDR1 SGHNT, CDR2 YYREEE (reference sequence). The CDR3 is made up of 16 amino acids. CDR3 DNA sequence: TGTGCCAGCAGCGGGGGACAGGGAAGAGTCGGCTACGAGCAGTACTTC. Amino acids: CASSGGQGRVGYEQYF.

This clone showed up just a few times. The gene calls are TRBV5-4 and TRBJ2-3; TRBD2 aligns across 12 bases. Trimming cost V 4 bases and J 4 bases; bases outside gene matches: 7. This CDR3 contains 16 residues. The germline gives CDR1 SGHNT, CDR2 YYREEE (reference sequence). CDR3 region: CASSRGLAGFPDTQYF. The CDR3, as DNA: TGTGCCAGCAGCCGGGGACTAGCGGGTTTTCCAGATACGCAGTATTTT.

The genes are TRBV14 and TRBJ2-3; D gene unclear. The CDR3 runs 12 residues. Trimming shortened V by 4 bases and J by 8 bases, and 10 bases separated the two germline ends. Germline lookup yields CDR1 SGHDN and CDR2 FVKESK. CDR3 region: CASSLTAITQYF. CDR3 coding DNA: TGTGCCAGCAGCCTTACAGCTATTACGCAGTATTTT.

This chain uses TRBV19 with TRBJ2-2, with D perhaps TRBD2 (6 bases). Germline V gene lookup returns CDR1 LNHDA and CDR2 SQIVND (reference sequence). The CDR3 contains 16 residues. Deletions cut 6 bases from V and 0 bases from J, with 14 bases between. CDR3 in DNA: TGTGCCAGTAGGCGGGGCGCGGGGTCGAACACCGGGGAGCTGTTTTTT. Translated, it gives CASRRGAGSNTGELFF.

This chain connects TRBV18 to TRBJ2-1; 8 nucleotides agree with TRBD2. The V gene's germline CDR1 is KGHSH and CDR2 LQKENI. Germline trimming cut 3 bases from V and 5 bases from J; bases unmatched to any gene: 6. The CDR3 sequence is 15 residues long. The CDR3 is CASSPGGVSNNEQFF. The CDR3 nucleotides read TGTGCCAGCTCACCCGGGGGGGTATCCAACAATGAGCAGTTCTTC.

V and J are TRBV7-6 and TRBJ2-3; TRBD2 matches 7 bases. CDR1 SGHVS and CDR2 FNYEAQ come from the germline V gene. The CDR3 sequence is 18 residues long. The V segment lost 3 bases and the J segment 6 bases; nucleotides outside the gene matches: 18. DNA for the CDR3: TGTGCCAGCAGCTTGGGTTTTGCTAGCCAGTCCGGGGGGGATACGCAGTATTTT. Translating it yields CASSLGFASQSGGDTQYF.

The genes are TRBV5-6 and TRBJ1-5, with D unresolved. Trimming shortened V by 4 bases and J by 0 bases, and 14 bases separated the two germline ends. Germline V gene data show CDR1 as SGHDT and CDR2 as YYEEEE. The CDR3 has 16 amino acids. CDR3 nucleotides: TGTGCCAGCAGCCTGAGGGCCGGATATAGCAATCAGCCCCAGCATTTT. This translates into CASSLRAGYSNQPQHF.

CDR3 region: CASSVVSGTDTQYF. The CDR3 nucleotides are TGTGCCAGCAGCGTAGTATCGGGCACAGATACGCAGTATTTT. The J gene is TRBJ2-3, the V gene TRBV9; no reliable D call. The CDR3 totals 14 residues. Germline-derived CDR1 and CDR2 are SGDLS and YYNGEE. Trimming took off 0 bases at V and 1 base at J, with 6 bases between the two ends.

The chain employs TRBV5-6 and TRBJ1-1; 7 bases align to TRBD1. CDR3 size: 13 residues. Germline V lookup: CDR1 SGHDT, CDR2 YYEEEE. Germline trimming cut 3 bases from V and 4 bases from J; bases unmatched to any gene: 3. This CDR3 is CASSYDRATEAFF. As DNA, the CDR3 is TGTGCCAGCAGCTATGACAGGGCCACTGAAGCTTTCTTT.

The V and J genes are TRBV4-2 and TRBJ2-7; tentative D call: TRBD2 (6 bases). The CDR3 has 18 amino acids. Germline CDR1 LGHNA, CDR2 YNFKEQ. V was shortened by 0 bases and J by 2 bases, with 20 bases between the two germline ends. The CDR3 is CASSQEAVSREVTYEQYF. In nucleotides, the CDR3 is TGTGCCAGCAGCCAAGAAGCGGTCTCCAGGGAGGTAACCTACGAGCAGTACTTC.

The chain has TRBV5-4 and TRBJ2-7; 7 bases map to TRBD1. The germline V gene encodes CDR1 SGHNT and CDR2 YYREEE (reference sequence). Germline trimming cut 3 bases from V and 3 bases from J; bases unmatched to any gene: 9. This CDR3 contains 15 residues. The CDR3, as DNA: TGTGCCAGCAGCTACAATACGGGACAGTACTACGAGCAGTACTTC. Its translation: CASSYNTGQYYEQYF.

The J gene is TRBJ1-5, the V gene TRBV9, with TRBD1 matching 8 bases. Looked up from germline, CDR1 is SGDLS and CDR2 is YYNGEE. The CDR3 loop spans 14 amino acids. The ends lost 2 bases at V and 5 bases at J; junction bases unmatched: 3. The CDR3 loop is CASSVGQADQPQHF. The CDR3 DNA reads TGTGCCAGCAGCGTGGGACAGGCGGATCAGCCCCAGCATTTT.

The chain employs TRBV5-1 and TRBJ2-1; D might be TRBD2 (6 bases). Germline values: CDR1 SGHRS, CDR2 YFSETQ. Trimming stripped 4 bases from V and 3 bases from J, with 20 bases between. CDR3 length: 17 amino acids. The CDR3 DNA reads TGCGCCAGCAGCCCCGGGTTAGGGGACTCCATCTACAATGAGCAGTTCTTC. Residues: CASSPGLGDSIYNEQFF.

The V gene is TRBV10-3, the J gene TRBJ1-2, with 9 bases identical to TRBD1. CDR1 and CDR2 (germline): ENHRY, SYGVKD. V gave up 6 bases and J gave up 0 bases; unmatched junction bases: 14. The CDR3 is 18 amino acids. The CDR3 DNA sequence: TGTGCCATCAGCGCGTTCCGGGACAGGGAAAGAACTAACTATGGCTACACCTTC. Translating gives CAISAFRDRERTNYGYTF.

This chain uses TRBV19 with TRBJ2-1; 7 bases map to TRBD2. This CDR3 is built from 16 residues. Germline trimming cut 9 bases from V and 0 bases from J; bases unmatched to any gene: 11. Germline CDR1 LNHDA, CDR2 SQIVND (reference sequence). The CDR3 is CASNPRGGSSYNEQFF. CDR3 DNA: TGTGCCAGCAACCCTAGGGGCGGGAGCTCCTACAATGAGCAGTTCTTC.